This entry is about one TCR beta chain. This record belongs to a study of shared clonotypes between healthy human individuals. J gave up 4 bases and V 4 bases, and 8 bases lay outside the gene matches. This CDR3 is 15 amino acids long. From germline, CDR1 is SGHDT and CDR2 YYEEEE. Some clones are missing from TCRdb's copy, which holds only in-frame ones; the method was immunoSEQ multiplex PCR. The sample contains 2 million to 2.5 million clones, under 97% of which appear only once. Sequencing was performed on naive CD4+ T cells sorted from blood. As for subset: CD45RA+ positively selected. This sequence joins TRBV5-6 and TRBJ1-2; 9 positions match TRBD1. The receptor comes from a man between 18 and 35 years old in good health. For the CDR3, the DNA is TGTGCCAGCAGCATTCCGGGACAGGGATTCTATGGCTACACCTTC. This encodes CASSIPGQGFYGYTF. The full variable domain, completed using reference TRBV5-6 and TRBJ1-2, is DAGVTQSPTHLIKTRGQQVTLRCSPKSGHDTVSWYQQALGQGPQFIFQYYEEEERQRGNFPDRFSGHQFPNYSSELNVNALLLGDSALYLCASSIPGQGFYGYTFGSGTRLTVV.